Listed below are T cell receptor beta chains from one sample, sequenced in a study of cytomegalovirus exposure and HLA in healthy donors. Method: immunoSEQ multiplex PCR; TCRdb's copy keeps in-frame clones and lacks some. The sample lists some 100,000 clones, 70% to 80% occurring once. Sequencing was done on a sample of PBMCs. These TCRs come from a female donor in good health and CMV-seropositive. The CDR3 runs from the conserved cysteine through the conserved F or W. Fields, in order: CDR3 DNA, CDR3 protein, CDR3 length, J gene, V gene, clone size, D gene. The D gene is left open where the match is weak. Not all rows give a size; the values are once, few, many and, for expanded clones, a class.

TGTGCCAGCGGAATAAGAGGTGCTGAAGCTTTCTTT	CASGIRGAEAFF	12	TRBJ1-1	TRBV6-6	-	-
TGTGCCAGCAGCGCACCCGGGACTTCCGTCTCTGGGGCCAACGGCCTGACTTTC	CASSAPGTSVSGANGLTF	18	TRBJ2-6	TRBV21-1	once	-
TGTGCCAGCAGTCCAACGGGACAGGGGCTGGGGGGCACTGAAGCTTTCTTT	CASSPTGQGLGGTEAFF	17	TRBJ1-1	TRBV27	-	TRBD1
TGCAGCGTTGAAGATCTAGCGCGAGAGACCCAGTACTTC	CSVEDLARETQYF	13	TRBJ2-5	TRBV29-1	-	-
TGTGCCAGCAGCTTAGCTCTAGCGGGTGGCGAGCAGTACTTC	CASSLALAGGEQYF	14	TRBJ2-7	TRBV7-2	-	TRBD2
TGTGCCAGCCGACGGACAGGTTCGGGCACCGGGGAGCTGTTTTTT	CASRRTGSGTGELFF	15	TRBJ2-2	TRBV11-2	-	TRBD1
TGCAGCGCGGACAGATGGGAGTATGGCTACACCTTC	CSADRWEYGYTF	12	TRBJ1-2	TRBV29-1	-	-
TGTGCCAGTAGGCGACAGGCGTCGGGAGAAAAACTGTTTTTT	CASRRQASGEKLFF	14	TRBJ1-4	TRBV19	-	-
TGTGCCAGCAGCTTACGGGACAGGGACACTGAAGCTTTCTTT	CASSLRDRDTEAFF	14	TRBJ1-1	TRBV11-2	-	TRBD1
TGTGCCACCTCCCGAGACTCTGGGGCCAACGTCCTGACTTTC	CATSRDSGANVLTF	14	TRBJ2-6	TRBV6-1	-	-
TGTGCCAGCAGTTCTACCCAACAGGACTCCTACGAGCAGTACTTC	CASSSTQQDSYEQYF	15	TRBJ2-7	TRBV27	-	-
TGTTCCAGCAGCCGGACACAGACGGGGAACACTGAAGCTTTCTTT	CSSSRTQTGNTEAFF	15	TRBJ1-1	TRBV7-9	-	-
TGTGCCAGTTCCGGGAGGGCCTTGGGCACAGATACGCAGTATTTT	CASSGRALGTDTQYF	15	TRBJ2-3	TRBV7-2	few	TRBD2
TGCGCCAGCAGATGGGTCAGGGACACTGAAGCTTTCTTT	CASRWVRDTEAFF	13	TRBJ1-1	TRBV5-1	-	-
TGTGCCAGCAGCATACGGAGTCCAAGAGATACGCAGTATTTT	CASSIRSPRDTQYF	14	TRBJ2-3	TRBV11-2	few	-
TGTGCCTGGATGGACAGCAGCTCCTACAATGAGCAGTTCTTC	CAWMDSSSYNEQFF	14	TRBJ2-1	TRBV30	-	-
TGTGCCACCAGCAGAGTTATAAATAGCGACAATGAGCAGTTCTTC	CATSRVINSDNEQFF	15	TRBJ2-1	TRBV15	-	-
TGTGCCAGCAGACGGACAGGGGTGAGCGAGCAGTACTTC	CASRRTGVSEQYF	13	TRBJ2-7	TRBV2	-	TRBD1
TGCGCCAGCAGCCAAGATATATCCCTAGAGCGGGGGGCCTTCAATGAGCAGTTCTTC	CASSQDISLERGAFNEQFF	19	TRBJ2-1	TRBV4-3	-	TRBD2
TGCGCCAGCAGCCAGCGCGACAGGGGGTATGGCTACACCTTC	CASSQRDRGYGYTF	14	TRBJ1-2	TRBV4-3	-	TRBD1
TGCGCCAGCAGCAGGGACACCGTTTCGGGTGGCTACACCTTC	CASSRDTVSGGYTF	14	TRBJ1-2	TRBV5-1	-	-
TGTGCCAGCCGCATCCCATCCAGGACAGGCAAAGCTTTCTTT	CASRIPSRTGKAFF	14	TRBJ1-1	TRBV21-1	-	-
TGTGCCAGCAGCTCCTTCACGCGGGGGGCCAACACCGGGGAGCTGTTTTTT	CASSSFTRGANTGELFF	17	TRBJ2-2	TRBV5-4	-	TRBD2
TGTGCCAGCAGCTTAGAGGGGGGGAGGAACACTGAAGCTTTCTTT	CASSLEGGRNTEAFF	15	TRBJ1-1	TRBV11-2	once	-
TGTGCCAGCAGGCAGACAGGGTCCTCCTACGAGCAGTACTTC	CASRQTGSSYEQYF	14	TRBJ2-7	TRBV6-5	-	TRBD1
TGTGCCAGCAGTGGTCTAGGGGGCGCTTCCGAGCAGTACTTC	CASSGLGGASEQYF	14	TRBJ2-7	TRBV2	-	TRBD1
TGTGCCAGCAGCTTAGGAGGGTTCGACGAGCAGTACTTC	CASSLGGFDEQYF	13	TRBJ2-7	TRBV7-9	-	-
TGTGCCTGGGCTCCTTCCGGGACAGGGGTTCTAACTGGCTACACCTTC	CAWAPSGTGVLTGYTF	16	TRBJ1-2	TRBV30	-	TRBD1
TGTGCCAGCAGCCCGCCTCCCCCCCGGGAGACCCAGTACTTC	CASSPPPPRETQYF	14	TRBJ2-5	TRBV11-2	-	-
TGTGCCAGCAGTTACTCGGGCCAGATGAACACTGAAGCTTTCTTT	CASSYSGQMNTEAFF	15	TRBJ1-1	TRBV6-5	few	-
TGTGCCAGCAGCTTACCCCGACAGGGTGGGGAAAAACTGTTTTTT	CASSLPRQGGEKLFF	15	TRBJ1-4	TRBV7-9	-	TRBD1
TGCGCCAGCAGCTTGTTGACGGGGAGCACCGGGGAGCTGTTTTTT	CASSLLTGSTGELFF	15	TRBJ2-2	TRBV5-1	-	-
TGTGCCAGCAGTTTAGACAGGGCTCAGTACTTC	CASSLDRAQYF	11	TRBJ2-4	TRBV2	-	TRBD1
TGTGCCAGCAGTTTAATAGGGGGCAACACTGAAGCTTTCTTT	CASSLIGGNTEAFF	14	TRBJ1-1	TRBV27	-	TRBD1
TGTGCCAGCAGTCTACAGGGAAGTGGAGGCAATCAGCCCCAGCATTTT	CASSLQGSGGNQPQHF	16	TRBJ1-5	TRBV2	once	-
TGTGCCAGCAGCGCCGGGACTAGCGGGAGCTACGAGCAGTACTTC	CASSAGTSGSYEQYF	15	TRBJ2-7	TRBV2	-	TRBD2
TGTGCCAGCAGCCAAGATCTTCGGGAAGACTATGGCTACACCTTC	CASSQDLREDYGYTF	15	TRBJ1-2	TRBV4-2	-	-
TGTGCCAGCAGCGTACTCACTAGCGGACCCTTGGATGAGCAGTTCTTC	CASSVLTSGPLDEQFF	16	TRBJ2-1	TRBV7-8	-	TRBD2
TGCGCCAGCAGCCAAGTAGACAGGGGGCACTACAATGAGCAGTTCTTC	CASSQVDRGHYNEQFF	16	TRBJ2-1	TRBV4-1	-	TRBD1
TGTGCCAGCAGCCCCGGACAGGGCTACGAGCAGTACTTC	CASSPGQGYEQYF	13	TRBJ2-7	TRBV9	once	TRBD1
TGCGCCAGCAGTGAGTACCAGGGCTCCTACGAGCAGTACTTC	CASSEYQGSYEQYF	14	TRBJ2-7	TRBV10-1	-	-
TGTGCCAGCAGCGTTGGGGCTAGCACAGATACGCAGTATTTT	CASSVGASTDTQYF	14	TRBJ2-3	TRBV5-4	-	-